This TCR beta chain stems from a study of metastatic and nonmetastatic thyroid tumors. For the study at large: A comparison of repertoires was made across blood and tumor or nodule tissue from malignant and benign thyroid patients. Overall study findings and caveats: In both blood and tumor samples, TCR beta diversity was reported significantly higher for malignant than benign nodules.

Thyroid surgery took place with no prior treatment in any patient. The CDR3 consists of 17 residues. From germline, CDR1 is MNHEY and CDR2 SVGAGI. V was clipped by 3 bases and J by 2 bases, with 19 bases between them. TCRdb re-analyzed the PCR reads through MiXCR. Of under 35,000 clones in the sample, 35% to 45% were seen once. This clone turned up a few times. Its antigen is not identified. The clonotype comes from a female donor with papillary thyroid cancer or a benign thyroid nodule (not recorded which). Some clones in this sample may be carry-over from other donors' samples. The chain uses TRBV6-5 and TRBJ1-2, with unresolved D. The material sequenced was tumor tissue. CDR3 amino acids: CASSYYGREGANYGYTF. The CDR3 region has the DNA TGTGCCAGCAGTTATTATGGTAGGGAAGGAGCCAACTATGGCTACACCTTC.